This TCR beta chain came from a study of T cell repertoires in cytomegalovirus infection. CDR1 MNHEY and CDR2 SMNVEV come from the germline V gene (reference sequence). There are 14 residues in the CDR3. The V segment lost 5 bases and the J segment 5 bases; nucleotides outside the gene matches: 8. This clonotype was counted many times. One entry per CDR3 protein results from TCRdb running MiXCR on the reads. The sample carries hundreds of thousands of distinct CDR3 sequences, 9% to 9.5% recorded once. Sequenced: PBMCs. This chain uses TRBV27 with TRBJ2-5; TRBD2 matches at 7 bases. This TCR came from a human donor in good health (CMV status not recorded). Some clones in this sample may be carry-over from other donors' samples. The CDR3 region has the DNA TGTGCCAGCAGTCGGACTAGGAATTATGAGACCCAGTACTTC. It encodes CASSRTRNYETQYF.